These 6 T cell receptor beta chains came from one sample sequenced in a study of T cell responses to AZD1222 COVID-19 vaccine (dated by TCRdb to the early 2020s). According to the study, the label for this sample's time point signals: baseline before first vaccination. The library relied on the immunoSEQ multiplex PCR assay. The table was pulled from immuneACCESS by TCRdb, which kept in-frame rearrangements only. Such tables lose some clones; where checked, under half of the loss comes from unresolved V genes, and the rest has no known cause. The sample profile shows 130,000 or so clones; about 93% of them were found once. Roughly 1% of the sample is in the top ten clones. The input for sequencing was peripheral blood, taken on day 0 of AZD1222 vaccination. All receptors come from an adult in good health.

V gene TRBV6-1 combines with J gene TRBJ1-6, with D possibly matching TRBD1 (6 bases). The CDR3 totals 14 residues. Germline assignment: CDR1 MNHNS and CDR2 SASEGT. Trimming removed 2 bases at V and 8 bases at J, with 10 bases between. The CDR3 region is CASSEIGGDSPLHF. CDR3 nucleotides: TGTGCCAGCAGTGAAATAGGGGGGGATTCACCCCTCCACTTT.

V is TRBV6-5 and J is TRBJ1-1, with D unclear. CDR1 and CDR2 from the germline V gene are MNHEY and SVGAGI. Deletions cut 0 bases from V and 4 bases from J, with 15 bases between. There are 16 residues in the CDR3. The CDR3, as DNA: TGTGCCAGCAGTTACTCCTCTTATCCACAGATCACTGAAGCTTTCTTT. Protein product: CASSYSSYPQITEAFF.

The chain employs TRBV20-1 and TRBJ2-7; possibly TRBD1 for D (6 bases). The CDR3 is 13 amino acids. Trimming took 3 bases from V and 2 from J, leaving 11 bases between them. CDR1 is DFQATT and CDR2 is SNEGSKA in the germline V gene (reference sequence). In DNA, the CDR3 is TGCAGTGCTAGTCCGGACAGCCCCTACGAGCAGTACTTC. Its protein product is CSASPDSPYEQYF.

The table lists this clone with a few counts. This chain uses TRBV2 with TRBJ1-5, with D perhaps matching TRBD1 (5 bases). The CDR3 runs 14 residues. Germline V gives CDR1 SNHLY, CDR2 FYNNEI. The V end was cut by 9 bases, the J end by 4 bases, with 16 bases between. CDR3 in DNA: TGTGCCAGTGGGGGGGGAACCTTAAATCAGCCCCAGCATTTT. Residues: CASGGGTLNQPQHF.

Comment on this clone: Distinct nucleotide sequences in the sample also encode this CDR3. The chain recombines TRBV9 with TRBJ2-1, with 7 bases that match TRBD2. Germline V gene sequence: CDR1 SGDLS, CDR2 YYNGEE. There are 15 residues in the CDR3. V shed 0 bases, J shed 0 bases, and the junction held 0 bases outside the gene matches. Here the CDR3 DNA reads TGTGCCAGCAGCGTAGGCGGGGGCTCCTACAATGAGCAGTTCTTC. This sequence encodes CASSVGGGSYNEQFF.

The chain is built from TRBV6-2 or TRBV6-3 and TRBJ1-2; TRBD1 is a possible D gene (5 bases). The ends were cut back, 6 bases at V and 4 bases at J, with 21 bases in the middle. The germline gives CDR1 MNHEY, CDR2 SVGEGT. The CDR3 extends over 16 amino acids. CDR3 sequence reads: CASSRGTGINSYGYTF. The CDR3 DNA is TGTGCCAGCAGCCGCGGGACGGGGATCAACTCCTATGGCTACACCTTC.